The next 19 T cell receptor beta chains were all read from a single sample in a study of blood T cell repertoires in COVID-19. Sequenced by immunoSEQ multiplex PCR; TCRdb stores in-frame clones only, minus some. The sample consists of some 220,000 clones, 70% to 90% of them appearing once. Material: peripheral blood. Source of these receptors: a human donor in a cohort sampled during active COVID-19.

The CDR3 DNA is TGTGCCAGCAGCTTCTTCGGCGGGGTTGTGGATACGCAGTATTTT. As protein: CASSFFGGVVDTQYF. The rearrangement links TRBV7-9 to TRBJ2-3; a possible D gene is TRBD2 (6 bases). V was pared by 3 bases and J by 6 bases, with 16 bases between. The V gene's germline CDR1 is SEHNR and CDR2 FQNEAQ (reference sequence). CDR3 length: 15 amino acids.

The rearrangement links TRBV4-1 to TRBJ1-2; the match to TRBD1 covers 9 bases. The V and J ends lost 0 bases and 7 bases, in that order; junction bases with no gene match: 0. Per the germline V gene, CDR1 is MGHRA and CDR2 is YSYEKL. The CDR3 totals 13 residues. CDR3 sequence: CASSQEDRGGYTF. The CDR3 DNA reads as TGCGCCAGCAGCCAAGAGGACAGGGGTGGCTACACCTTC.

This chain uses TRBV6-5 with TRBJ2-4; TRBD1 matches 9 bases. This CDR3 region has 15 residues. Looked up from germline, CDR1 is MNHEY and CDR2 is SVGAGI. After removal of 0 bases from V and 9 bases from J, the junction contained 6 bases not matched to a gene. CDR3 nucleotides: TGTGCCAGCAGTTACTCGCAGGGGACAGGGAGCATTCAGTACTTC. This gives the protein CASSYSQGTGSIQYF.

The rearrangement uses TRBV7-9 and TRBJ1-1; D unclear. V lost 1 base to trimming and J lost 1 base, with 7 bases between them. The CDR3 consists of 14 residues. CDR1 SEHNR and CDR2 FQNEAQ come from the germline V gene (reference sequence). CDR3 DNA: TGTGCCAGCAGCTTAGACGGGTGGAACACTGAAGCTTTCTTT. Residues: CASSLDGWNTEAFF. The complete variable domain, with remaining parts taken from reference TRBV7-9 and TRBJ1-1, reads DTGVSQNPRHKITKRGQNVTFRCDPISEHNRLYWYRQTLGQGPEFLTYFQNEAQLEKSRLLSDRFSAERPKGSFSTLEIQRTEQGDSAMYLCASSLDGWNTEAFFGQGTRLTVV.

In its sample, this clone was seen once. The chain combines TRBV28 with TRBJ1-3; D unresolved. The germline V and J ends were trimmed by 5 bases and 1 base, with 12 bases remaining between them. Per the germline V gene, CDR1 is MDHEN and CDR2 is SYDVKM. The CDR3 runs to 15 residues. CDR3 in amino acids: CASSSMPGSGNTIYF. DNA for the CDR3: TGTGCCAGCAGTAGCATGCCAGGATCTGGAAACACCATATATTTT.

The sample holds a few counts of this clone. The V gene is TRBV5-7, the J gene TRBJ1-5, with D maybe TRBD1 (6 bases). TRBV5-7 belongs to the ORF category, with a function that is uncertain. V was pared by 6 bases and J by 7 bases, with 17 bases between. The CDR3 spans 14 residues. The CDR3 DNA follows: TGTGCCAGCAACCCCGGGGGGCTGGGGCAGCCCCAGCATTTT. Translating gives CASNPGGLGQPQHF.

The chain is built from TRBV6-6 and TRBJ2-1; maybe TRBD2 (5 bases). Trimming removed 2 bases at V and 3 bases at J, with 14 bases between. This CDR3 region has 16 residues. From germline, CDR1 is MNHNY and CDR2 SVGAGI (reference sequence). Here the CDR3 reads CASSYGGSAVYNEQFF. Here the CDR3 DNA reads TGTGCCAGCAGTTACGGCGGTTCAGCGGTCTACAATGAGCAGTTCTTC.

The chain uses TRBV21-1 and TRBJ2-6; the table's D call of TRBD2 was not tested on the DNA. TRBV21-1 is designated a pseudogene. CDR3 size: 20 residues. The CDR3 reads CASTSTGSFKRDSGANVLTF. Here the CDR3 DNA reads TGTGCCAGCACCTCGACCGGGAGCTTTAAGAGAGACTCTGGGGCCAACGTCCTGACTTTC.

The chain carries TRBV11-3 and TRBJ2-4, with 8 bases lining up with TRBD2. Trimming removed 1 base from V and 10 bases from J; junction bases left unmatched: 9. The CDR3 has 15 residues. Germline assignment: CDR1 SGHNT and CDR2 YENEEA. The CDR3 coding sequence is TGTGCCAGCAGCTTAGGAACGCCCGGGACTAGTATTCAGTACTTC. Protein product: CASSLGTPGTSIQYF.

This chain joins TRBV3-1 (or the pseudogene TRBV3-2) and TRBJ1-1, with D perhaps matching TRBD1 (5 bases). Germline V CDR1 and CDR2: LGHDT, YNNKEL (reference sequence). CDR3 length: 13 residues. Trimming shortened V by 4 bases and J by 4 bases, and 10 bases separated the two germline ends. CDR3 in DNA: TGTGCCAGCAGCCGTGGCAGGGCCACTGAAGCTTTCTTT. Translated: CASSRGRATEAFF.

This chain uses TRBV5-1 with TRBJ1-3, with 9 positions matching TRBD1. J lost 3 bases, V lost 4 bases, and 5 bases had no gene match. CDR1 and CDR2 from the germline V gene are SGHRS and YFSETQ. CDR3 length equals 15 residues. CDR3 amino acids: CASSQGQGSGNTIYF. CDR3 sequence (DNA): TGCGCCAGCAGCCAGGGACAGGGTAGTGGAAACACCATATATTTT.

The J gene is TRBJ2-5, the V gene TRBV2, with TRBD1 matching over 7 bases. The CDR3 totals 16 residues. The V segment lost 5 bases and the J segment 5 bases; nucleotides outside the gene matches: 14. Looked up from germline, CDR1 is SNHLY and CDR2 is FYNNEI. The CDR3 bases are TGTGCCAGCAGTCAAGACAGGGCCCAATTCCCCGAGACCCAGTACTTC. Amino acids: CASSQDRAQFPETQYF.

The chain carries TRBV28 and TRBJ2-5, with TRBD2 matching 10 bases. J was trimmed by 4 bases and V by 6 bases; bases with no gene match: 14. CDR1 and CDR2 (germline): MDHEN, SYDVKM. The CDR3 runs to 17 residues. The CDR3 DNA reads TGTGCCAGCAGCGAAAACACTAGCGGGGCACGAGTAGAGACCCAGTACTTC. Its translation is CASSENTSGARVETQYF.

V gene TRBV28 combines with J gene TRBJ1-2; D is perhaps TRBD1 (6 bases). This CDR3 is 14 amino acids long. CDR1 and CDR2 from the germline V gene are MDHEN and SYDVKM. Trimming left V 6 bases short and J 4 bases short, with 15 bases between. For the CDR3, the DNA is TGTGCCAGCAGCCAACAGGGACGGAGCTATGGCTACACCTTC. As protein: CASSQQGRSYGYTF.

The V and J genes are TRBV19 and TRBJ1-2; 9 bases map to TRBD1. The V gene's germline CDR1 is LNHDA and CDR2 SQIVND (reference sequence). V shed 5 bases and J 0 bases; nucleotides not matched to a gene: 1. The CDR3 contains 14 residues. CDR3 loop: CASSRQGANYGYTF. CDR3 DNA sequence: TGTGCCAGTAGTCGACAGGGGGCTAACTATGGCTACACCTTC.

The chain combines TRBV28 with TRBJ2-7, with 9 bases lining up with TRBD1. The CDR3 length is 16 residues. The ends lost 5 bases at V and 10 bases at J; junction bases unmatched: 18. Germline lookup yields CDR1 MDHEN and CDR2 SYDVKM. The CDR3 is CASSPNGGQGRLYQYF. CDR3 nucleotides: TGTGCCAGCAGTCCCAATGGCGGACAGGGGAGACTTTACCAGTACTTC.

V usage is TRBV10-3 and J usage is TRBJ2-2, with 8 bases lining up with TRBD1. The CDR3 contains 14 residues. Trimming took 8 bases from V and 2 from J; bases not matched to a gene: 4. Germline V gives CDR1 ENHRY, CDR2 SYGVKD. CDR3 nucleotides: TGTGCCATCTCGGACAGGGCCAACACCGGGGAGCTGTTTTTT. This sequence encodes CAISDRANTGELFF.

The rearrangement joins TRBV2 to TRBJ1-5; D gene ambiguous. The germline CDR1 and CDR2 sequences are SNHLY and FYNNEI. The V end was cut by 1 base, the J end by 2 bases, with 6 bases between. CDR3 length: 14 residues. In DNA form, the CDR3 reads TGTGCCAGCAGTGAAGGGGCCGGCAATCAGCCCCAGCATTTT. Translation: CASSEGAGNQPQHF.

For the CDR3, the DNA is TGTGCCAGCCAAACTTCTGGGGCCCCGGAGACCCAGTACTTC. It specifies CASQTSGAPETQYF. The rearrangement joins TRBV28 to TRBJ2-5; D possibly corresponds to TRBD1 (5 bases). CDR3 length: 14 amino acids. The V end lost 8 bases, the J end lost 5 bases, and 18 bases lay between the germline ends. Per germline, CDR1 MDHEN and CDR2 SYDVKM.